This TCR beta chain came from a study of blood T cells in healthy people across ages. The table lists this clonotype with a few counts. The V and J ends lost 1 base and 8 bases respectively, with 21 bases between them. This CDR3 comprises 17 residues. Germline lookup yields CDR1 SGHVS and CDR2 FNYEAQ. A second PCR of roughly 7 to 11 cycles used a sample-barcoded 5' primer and a J-beta primer mix. TCRdb independently ran MiXCR on the 5' RACE reads; one entry per CDR3 protein. Among 920,000 or so distinct CDR3 sequences, around 43% were seen once, and the ten largest hold approximately 20%. V usage is TRBV7-6 and J usage is TRBJ2-1; D ambiguous. The receptor was isolated from a woman in her sixties or seventies in good health. Sequences were obtained from blood. The CDR3 DNA follows: TGTGCCAGCAGCTTAGGCCTTTTCTCTGCGCAGAAGGATGAGCAGTTCTTC. It yields the protein CASSLGLFSAQKDEQFF.